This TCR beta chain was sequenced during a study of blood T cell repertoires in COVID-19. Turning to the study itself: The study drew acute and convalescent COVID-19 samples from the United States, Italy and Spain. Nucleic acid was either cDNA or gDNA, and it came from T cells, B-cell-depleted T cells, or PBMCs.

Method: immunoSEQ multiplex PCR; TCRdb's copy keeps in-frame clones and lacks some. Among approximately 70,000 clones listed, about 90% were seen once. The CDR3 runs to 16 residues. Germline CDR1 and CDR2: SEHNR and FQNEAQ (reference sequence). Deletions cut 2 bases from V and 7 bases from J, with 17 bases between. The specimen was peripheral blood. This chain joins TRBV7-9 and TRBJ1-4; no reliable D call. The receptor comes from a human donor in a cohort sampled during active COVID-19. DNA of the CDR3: TGTGCCAGCAGCTTAAGGGAGGTCGGCCGTGGTGAAAAACTGTTTTTT. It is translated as CASSLREVGRGEKLFF. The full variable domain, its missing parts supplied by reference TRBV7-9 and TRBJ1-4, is DTGVSQNPRHKITKRGQNVTFRCDPISEHNRLYWYRQTLGQGPEFLTYFQNEAQLEKSRLLSDRFSAERPKGSFSTLEIQRTEQGDSAMYLCASSLREVGRGEKLFFGSGTQLSVL.